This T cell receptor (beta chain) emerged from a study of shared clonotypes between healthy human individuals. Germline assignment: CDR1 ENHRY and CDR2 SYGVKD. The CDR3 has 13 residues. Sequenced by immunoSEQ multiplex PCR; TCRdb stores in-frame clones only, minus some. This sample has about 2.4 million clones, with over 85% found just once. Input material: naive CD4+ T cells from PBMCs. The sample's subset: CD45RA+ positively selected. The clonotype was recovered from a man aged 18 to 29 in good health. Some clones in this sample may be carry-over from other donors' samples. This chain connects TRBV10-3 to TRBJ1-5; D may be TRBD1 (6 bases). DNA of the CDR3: TGTGCTTCACGGGGGGCCGCCCCACAGCCCCAGCATTTT. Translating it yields CASRGAAPQPQHF.